A single sample gave rise to the 24 T cell receptor beta chains below, sequenced in a study of CXCR4 blockade with PD-1 therapy in pancreatic cancer. Clones were sequenced by immunoSEQ multiplex PCR, and TCRdb holds only the in-frame ones, with some missing. This repertoire shows around 15,000 clones, 72% found once; its top ten account for around 6.1%. Material for sequencing was tumor tissue. The receptors shown here come from a human donor with pancreatic ductal adenocarcinoma.

The chain employs TRBV9 and TRBJ2-5, with D perhaps matching TRBD1 (7 bases). V was pared by 3 bases and J by 5 bases, with 17 bases between. The V gene's germline CDR1 is SGDLS and CDR2 YYNGEE. The CDR3 is made up of 15 amino acids. The CDR3 DNA is TGTGCCAGCAGCGCGGACCAGGGGGGTAGGGAGACCCAGTACTTC. Its translation: CASSADQGGRETQYF.

This chain links TRBV18 with TRBJ1-2; 9 nucleotides line up with TRBD1. The CDR3 is 15 residues long. Per the germline V gene, CDR1 is KGHSH and CDR2 is LQKENI. V gave up 3 bases and J gave up 6 bases; unmatched junction bases: 8. CDR3 bases: TGTGCCAGCTCACCTATACACGGACAGGGGAATGGCTACACCTTC. Amino acids: CASSPIHGQGNGYTF.

This clone has only a few counts. V usage is TRBV10-3 and J usage is TRBJ2-2; 16 bases match TRBD2. This CDR3 has 17 amino acids. The junction had 9 bases not matched to a gene; V was cut back by 11 bases and J by 3 bases. The germline V gene encodes CDR1 ENHRY and CDR2 SYGVKD. The DNA for the CDR3 is TGTGCCCCACCGGGACTAGCGGGAGGGTGTTACACCGGGGAGCTGTTTTTT. This encodes CAPPGLAGGCYTGELFF.

J is TRBJ2-1 and V is TRBV1; the table's TRBD2 call for D was not verified on the DNA. TRBV1 is a pseudogene. The CDR3 loop spans 16 amino acids. The CDR3 sequence: CASSSRVVGAYNEQFF. The DNA for the CDR3 is TGCGCCAGCAGCTCGAGGGTGGTGGGAGCCTACAATGAGCAGTTCTTC.

J is TRBJ2-1 and V is TRBV5-1; D not resolved. Germline V lookup: CDR1 SGHRS, CDR2 YFSETQ. The CDR3 has 14 amino acids. V dropped 5 bases and J dropped 0 bases, with 9 bases sitting between them. CDR3 coding DNA: TGCGCCAGCAGGACGTTAAGCTCCTACAATGAGCAGTTCTTC. Translating gives CASRTLSSYNEQFF.

This chain links TRBV19 with TRBJ1-5; D is unclear. The V gene's germline CDR1 is LNHDA and CDR2 SQIVND (reference sequence). There are 15 residues in the CDR3. V was pared by 0 bases and J by 3 bases, with 9 bases between. The CDR3 sequence: CASSIDRGINQPQHF. CDR3 nucleotides: TGTGCCAGTAGTATAGACCGAGGAATCAATCAGCCCCAGCATTTT.

This clone showed up just a few times. The chain combines TRBV11-3 with TRBJ1-2, with TRBD1 matching over 12 bases. J was trimmed by 8 bases and V by 0 bases; bases with no gene match: 10. The CDR3 spans 17 residues. The germline CDR1 and CDR2 sequences are SGHNT and YENEEA. CDR3 region: CASSLEGDRGLLGGYTF. In nucleotides, the CDR3 is TGTGCCAGCAGCTTAGAGGGGGACAGGGGGCTTCTTGGCGGCTACACCTTC.

This clone has just one count. The chain carries TRBV19 and TRBJ2-5, with D possibly being TRBD2 (6 bases). Germline V gene data show CDR1 as LNHDA and CDR2 as SQIVND (reference sequence). V gave up 5 bases and J gave up 5 bases, with 12 bases separating them. The CDR3 length is 13 residues. The CDR3 nucleotides read TGTGCCAGTAGTTCGGTGGGGAGGGAGACCCAGTACTTC. Translating it yields CASSSVGRETQYF.

This clone was seen more than once but under ten times. The chain carries TRBV9 and TRBJ2-7; TRBD1 matches 10 bases. Looked up from germline, CDR1 is SGDLS and CDR2 is YYNGEE. V lost 5 bases and J lost 3; bases outside the gene matches: 5. CDR3 length: 14 residues. CDR3 residues: CASSAGTGDYEQYF. The CDR3 bases are TGTGCCAGCAGTGCCGGGACAGGGGACTACGAGCAGTACTTC.

The chain couples TRBV19 to TRBJ2-5; 9 nucleotides agree with TRBD1. Germline loops: CDR1 LNHDA, CDR2 SQIVND (reference sequence). This CDR3 has 14 residues. The V and J ends lost 4 bases and 4 bases, in that order; junction bases with no gene match: 4. In DNA, the CDR3 is TGTGCCAGTAGTAAAACAGGGGGCGCAGAGACCCAGTACTTC. It specifies CASSKTGGAETQYF.

The chain uses TRBV18 and TRBJ2-7; D remains ambiguous. The CDR3 has 15 amino acids. Deletions cut 5 bases from V and 2 bases from J, with 16 bases between. Germline V gives CDR1 KGHSH, CDR2 LQKENI. The CDR3, as DNA: TGTGCCAGCTCAGGGTCGGGTAGCCAGACCTACGAGCAGTACTTC. Its protein is CASSGSGSQTYEQYF.

The rearrangement links TRBV18 to TRBJ2-1, with D possibly matching TRBD1 (6 bases). This CDR3 spans 13 amino acids. The germline gives CDR1 KGHSH, CDR2 LQKENI. V lost 2 bases to trimming and J lost 5 bases, with 7 bases between them. CDR3 sequence reads: CASSPKGDNEQFF. CDR3 DNA: TGTGCCAGCTCACCAAAGGGGGACAATGAGCAGTTCTTC.

This rearrangement joins TRBV28 to TRBJ2-5, with 9 bases fitting TRBD1. Trimming removed 5 bases from V and 0 bases from J; junction bases left unmatched: 7. Germline V gene data show CDR1 as MDHEN and CDR2 as SYDVKM. The CDR3 length is 16 residues. This CDR3 is CASSVEQGAYQETQYF. For the CDR3, the DNA is TGTGCCAGCAGTGTTGAACAGGGGGCGTACCAAGAGACCCAGTACTTC.

The gene calls are TRBV15 and TRBJ1-4, with D possibly TRBD1 on 5 matching bases. The CDR3 totals 17 residues. From germline, CDR1 is LNHNV and CDR2 YYDKDF (reference sequence). Trimming stripped 1 base from V and 3 bases from J, with 15 bases between. The CDR3 here is CATSRVQGLSPNEKLFF. CDR3 sequence (DNA): TGTGCCACCAGCAGAGTTCAGGGACTTTCTCCTAATGAAAAACTGTTTTTT.

The J gene is TRBJ2-3, the V gene TRBV19; tentatively, D is TRBD2 (6 bases). Germline loops: CDR1 LNHDA, CDR2 SQIVND (reference sequence). The CDR3 has 14 residues. Trimming pared 2 bases from V and 6 bases from J, leaving 12 bases between. The CDR3 DNA is TGTGCCAGTAGTATAAGGACACGGGGGGATACGCAGTATTTT. It is translated as CASSIRTRGDTQYF.

The chain is built from TRBV5-1 and TRBJ2-7, with D perhaps matching TRBD1 (6 bases). The V gene lost 0 bases and the J gene lost 4 bases, with 14 bases spanning the gap. Germline V gives CDR1 SGHRS, CDR2 YFSETQ. The CDR3 sequence is 15 residues long. The CDR3 sequence: CASSLVGTPLYEQYF. The CDR3 nucleotides are TGCGCCAGCAGCTTGGTTGGGACACCATTATACGAGCAGTACTTC.

V gene TRBV28 combines with J gene TRBJ2-1; TRBD2 agrees at 9 bases. V lost 4 bases, J lost 0 bases, and 10 bases stayed unmatched. There are 18 residues in the CDR3. Germline loops: CDR1 MDHEN, CDR2 SYDVKM. The CDR3 region is CASSSGTSSYRSYNEQFF. As DNA, the CDR3 is TGTGCCAGCAGTTCCGGGACTAGCTCTTACCGCTCCTACAATGAGCAGTTCTTC.

The sample holds a few counts of this clone. This chain joins TRBV5-1 and TRBJ1-4; D remains ambiguous. Germline loops: CDR1 SGHRS, CDR2 YFSETQ. The germline V and J ends were trimmed by 0 bases and 0 bases, with 12 bases remaining between them. The CDR3 consists of 17 residues. CDR3 in amino acids: CASSLAATATTNEKLFF. For the CDR3, the DNA is TGCGCCAGCAGCTTGGCGGCCACGGCCACAACTAATGAAAAACTGTTTTTT.

The V call is TRBV5-1, the J call TRBJ2-7; 10 positions match TRBD2. The J segment lost 2 bases and the V segment lost 4 bases, leaving 3 bases of the junction unmatched. Per the germline V gene, CDR1 is SGHRS and CDR2 is YFSETQ. The CDR3 is 14 amino acids. The CDR3 sequence is CASSVTSGTYEQYF. The DNA of the CDR3 is TGCGCCAGCAGCGTTACTAGCGGGACCTACGAGCAGTACTTC.

This chain uses TRBV19 with TRBJ1-1; TRBD1 matches 9 bases. Germline lookup yields CDR1 LNHDA and CDR2 SQIVND (reference sequence). This CDR3 region has 15 residues. V lost 6 bases to trimming and J lost 1 base; unmatched junction nucleotides: 6. Written as DNA, the CDR3 is TGTGCCAGTAGGGGGACAGGGAGCGGGAACACTGAAGCTTTCTTT. Translating it yields CASRGTGSGNTEAFF.

Comments on this clone: One end of the junction fails to match germline, which may point to a read error. X shows a residue whose base was not read or is ambiguous. Here the CDR3 DNA reads TGTGCCAGCCTTTTCACAGGGAGCAATCAGCYCCAGCATTTT. It translates to CASLFTGSNQXQHF. The chain has TRBV28 and TRBJ1-5; a possible D gene is TRBD1 (6 bases). In germline, CDR1 is MDHEN, CDR2 SYDVKM. This CDR3 is 14 amino acids long.

The chain combines TRBV5-1 with TRBJ1-5, with D possibly being TRBD1 (6 bases). From germline, CDR1 is SGHRS and CDR2 YFSETQ. V was shortened by 0 bases and J by 0 bases, with 10 bases between the two germline ends. The CDR3 covers 16 residues. Here the CDR3 reads CASSLEGGYSNQPQHF. Written as DNA, the CDR3 is TGCGCCAGCAGCTTGGAAGGGGGATATAGCAATCAGCCCCAGCATTTT.

This chain links TRBV28 with TRBJ2-7; 9 bases agree with TRBD2. J lost 2 bases, V lost 6 bases, and 8 bases had no gene match. Per germline, CDR1 MDHEN and CDR2 SYDVKM. The CDR3 runs 15 residues. CDR3 sequence: CASSPRLAGPYEQYF. CDR3 in DNA: TGTGCCAGCAGCCCCCGGCTAGCGGGACCCTACGAGCAGTACTTC.

The chain carries TRBV28 and TRBJ2-1; the D is unclear. This CDR3 has 15 residues. Germline V lookup: CDR1 MDHEN, CDR2 SYDVKM. V lost 2 bases and J lost 4, with 12 bases in between. CDR3 protein: CASSLTAGTYNEQFF. CDR3 DNA: TGTGCCAGCAGTTTAACGGCTGGAACGTACAATGAGCAGTTCTTC. The full variable domain, completed using reference TRBV28 and TRBJ2-1, is DVKVTQSSRYLVKRTGEKVFLECVQDMDHENMFWYRQDPGLGLRLIYFSYDVKMKEKGDIPEGYSVSREKKERFSLILESASTNQTSMYLCASSLTAGTYNEQFFGPGTRLTVL.